This T cell receptor (beta chain) was identified in a study of blood T cell repertoires in COVID-19. Turning to the study itself: The cDNA or gDNA used as material had been derived from T cells, B-cell-depleted T cells, or PBMCs.

The germline V gene has CDR1 LNHDA and CDR2 SQIVND (reference sequence). The V end was cut by 7 bases, the J end by 1 base, with 7 bases between. The CDR3 has 12 amino acids. In the authors' methods: Reference gene primer amplification gave nucleated cell count estimates. Only in-frame clones appear in the TCRdb table, and some are missing; sequencing was by immunoSEQ multiplex PCR. V and J calls and clone size are as listed in that table; D and trimming were resolved from the DNA. The data hold 250,000 to 300,000 clones, with around 84% observed a single time. Grouping used clinical history reported by participants in a survey and questionnaire.

The gene calls are TRBV19 and TRBJ1-1, with unresolved D. The clonotype originates from a woman aged 50 to 60 who had been exposed to COVID-19. Sequencing was carried out using PBMCs or T cells enriched from blood (not recorded which). CDR3 region: CASINWNTEAFF. The CDR3 DNA sequence: TGTGCCAGTATAAACTGGAACACTGAAGCTTTCTTT.